One and the same sample provided the 26 T cell receptor beta chains below, sequenced in a study of tumor-infiltrating lymphocytes in primary liver carcinoma. A constant-region primer served to make TCR beta cDNA from about 490 ng total RNA. Three nested multiplex PCR rounds, a slightly modified ARM-PCR method, built the TCR beta libraries. Two initial PCR rounds of around 10 cycles each paired TRBV1-TRBV30 forward primers with a C-beta reverse primer. TCRdb re-analysed the multiplex PCR reads in MiXCR, keeping a single row per CDR3 protein. The sample yields about 200,000 distinct CDR3 sequences, around 60% seen once. Germline DNA was also extracted, and blood RNA was taken from unsorted whole blood. What was sequenced was peripheral blood. The receptors shown here come from an older woman with primary liver carcinoma and hepatitis B virus infection.

This clonotype has ten or more counts. V and J are TRBV6-1 and TRBJ1-5; no reliable D call. The germline gives CDR1 MNHNS, CDR2 SASEGT. With 3 bases removed from V and 10 bases from J, the gap between germline ends came to 13 bases. The CDR3 runs to 13 residues. The CDR3 coding sequence is TGTGCCAGCAGTGACCGGACGTACTCTCCCCAGCATTTT. Its protein product is CASSDRTYSPQHF.

As for this clonotype: The CDR3 does not close with the conserved phenylalanine or tryptophan, likely indicating a read error. This chain joins TRBV29-1 and TRBJ1-3; D might be TRBD1 (5 bases). The CDR3 is 15 residues long. The germline V gene has CDR1 SQVTM and CDR2 ANQGSEA. CDR3 nucleotide sequence: TGCAGAGTTGTATCGGACACCTTTCGCGGAAACACCATATATCTT. Encoded protein: CRVVSDTFRGNTIYL.

This clonotype was counted at least ten times. As DNA, the CDR3 is TGCAGCGTTAAACAGGGCACAGATACGCAGTATTTT. Its translation: CSVKQGTDTQYF. The V gene is TRBV29-1, the J gene TRBJ2-3; D is perhaps TRBD1 (5 bases). V lost 5 bases and J 1 base, leaving 7 bases between the germline ends. Germline V lookup: CDR1 SQVTM, CDR2 ANQGSEA. The CDR3 extends over 12 amino acids.

The rearrangement links TRBV11-2 to TRBJ2-7, with a tentative D call TRBD2 (5 bases). Germline V lookup: CDR1 SGHAT, CDR2 FQNNGV. V was trimmed by 8 bases and J by 6 bases, leaving 17 bases between them. This CDR3 is built from 13 residues. The CDR3 is CASLGIATCEQYF. The CDR3 region has the DNA TGTGCCAGCTTGGGAATAGCGACCTGCGAGCAGTACTTC.

V gene TRBV5-1 combines with J gene TRBJ2-1; 8 bases map to TRBD2. Germline values: CDR1 SGHRS, CDR2 YFSETQ. This CDR3 spans 15 amino acids. V shed 7 bases, J shed 5 bases, and the junction held 11 bases outside the gene matches. The CDR3 region is CASRGRGTSNNEQFF. The CDR3, as DNA: TGCGCCAGCCGAGGGCGCGGGACTAGTAACAATGAGCAGTTCTTC.

About this clonotype: One end of the junction does not line up with germline, which may come from a read error. The chain joins TRBV11-2 to TRBJ2-1; D gene unclear. CDR1 is SGHAT, CDR2 FQNNGV, per germline. The CDR3 length is 14 residues. The CDR3, as DNA: TGTGCCAGCAGCCCGAGGTCTGATTACAAAGAGCAGTTCTTC. The encoded protein is CASSPRSDYKEQFF. The complete variable domain, with remaining parts taken from reference TRBV11-2 and TRBJ2-1, reads EAGVAQSPRYKIIEKRQSVAFWCNPISGHATLYWYQQILGQGPKLLIQFQNNGVVDDSQLPKDRFSAERLKGVDSTLKIQPAKLEDSAVYLCASSPRSDYKEQFFGPGTRLTVL.

About this clonotype: A junction end diverges from the germline sequence, so it may reflect a read error. The chain couples TRBV29-1 to TRBJ2-1; TRBD2 matches 9 bases. The germline gives CDR1 SQVTM, CDR2 ANQGSEA. The CDR3 runs to 16 residues. The CDR3 bases are TGCAGCATTGAGACGGCGGGAGGGCCCTCCTACAATGAGCAGTTCTTC. Amino acid sequence: CSIETAGGPSYNEQFF.

This chain joins TRBV7-8 and TRBJ2-3; D unclear. The CDR3 is made up of 15 amino acids. V was cut by 4 bases and J by 6 bases, with 17 bases left in between. CDR1 and CDR2 from the germline V gene are SGHVS and FQNEAQ. The CDR3 DNA reads as TGTGCCAGCAGCTCCACATGGGCTAGTGGGGATACGCAGTATTTT. It translates to CASSSTWASGDTQYF.

This clonotype has a single count. An end of the junction does not agree with germline; a read error may underlie this. CDR3 in amino acids: CSIEVGGDNKQFF. In nucleotides, the CDR3 is TGCAGCATTGAAGTTGGAGGGGACAATAAGCAGTTCTTC. V is TRBV29-1 and J is TRBJ2-1; D is perhaps TRBD1 or TRBD2 (6 bases each). Germline loops: CDR1 SQVTM, CDR2 ANQGSEA. CDR3 length equals 13 residues.

Regarding this clonotype: A much larger clonotype is one base distant, so this may be a read error. J is TRBJ1-1 and V is TRBV7-8, with unresolved D. Germline V CDR1 and CDR2: SGHVS, FQNEAQ. The CDR3 is made up of 14 amino acids. The CDR3: CASILGASFTEAFF. As DNA, the CDR3 is TGTGCCAGCATCTTAGGTGCGTCGTTTACTGAAGCTTTCTTT.

With regard to this clonotype: The conserved phenylalanine or tryptophan is not found at the CDR3 terminus, so this likely reflects a read error. The rearrangement uses TRBV7-9 and TRBJ2-3; 10 nucleotides line up with TRBD2. The CDR3 has 15 residues. The ends lost 5 bases at V and 3 bases at J; junction bases unmatched: 5. Germline assignment: CDR1 SEHNR and CDR2 FQNEAQ (reference sequence). The CDR3 region is CASSPRTSGTDTQYL. DNA for the CDR3: TGTGCCAGCAGCCCCCGGACTAGCGGTACAGATACGCAGTATTTG.

Concerning this clonotype: The junction differs from germline at one of its ends, possibly a read error. The chain uses TRBV5-1 and TRBJ2-7; maybe TRBD1 (6 bases). The CDR3 has 15 residues. Germline V lookup: CDR1 SGHRS, CDR2 YFSETQ. The CDR3, as DNA: TGCGCCAGCAGCCGAAATACGGGCTCTGGGGGCGAGCTGTACTTC. It encodes CASSRNTGSGGELYF.

J is TRBJ2-7 and V is TRBV5-6; D may be TRBD2 (5 bases). The CDR3 consists of 14 residues. Trimming took 4 bases from V and 0 from J, leaving 11 bases between them. Germline CDR1 is SGHDT and CDR2 is YYEEEE. CDR3 nucleotide sequence: TGTGCCAGCAGCCAGATTAGCGTCTCCTACGAGCAGTACTTC. Amino acids: CASSQISVSYEQYF. The full variable domain, in which reference TRBV5-6 and TRBJ2-7 provide the parts outside the CDR3, is DAGVTQSPTHLIKTRGQQVTLRCSPKSGHDTVSWYQQALGQGPQFIFQYYEEEERQRGNFPDRFSGHQFPNYSSELNVNALLLGDSALYLCASSQISVSYEQYFGPGTRLTVT.

The gene calls are TRBV7-9 and TRBJ1-3; D possibly corresponds to TRBD1 (5 bases). The CDR3 length is 16 residues. Germline CDR1 and CDR2: SEHNR and FQNEAQ (reference sequence). The germline V and J ends were trimmed by 5 bases and 0 bases, with 14 bases remaining between them. The CDR3 DNA is TGTGCCAGCAGCCCCAGGGACGGGAGCTCTGGAAACACCATATATTTT. It translates to CASSPRDGSSGNTIYF.

A few counts support this clonotype. This rearrangement joins TRBV7-9 to TRBJ2-2; 9 bases fit TRBD2. The CDR3 contains 16 residues. CDR1 is SEHNR and CDR2 is FQNEAQ in the germline V gene (reference sequence). With 5 bases clipped from V and 1 base from J, the junction kept 5 bases outside the gene matches. CDR3 sequence: CASSHGTSRNTGELFF. For the CDR3, the DNA is TGTGCCAGCAGCCACGGGACTAGCAGGAACACCGGGGAGCTGTTTTTT.

This chain links TRBV11-2 with TRBJ2-3, with D possibly TRBD1 on 6 matching bases. The CDR3 covers 11 residues. Per the germline V gene, CDR1 is SGHAT and CDR2 is FQNNGV. The CDR3 DNA reads TGTGACAACAGGGACACAGATACGCAGTATTTT. Its translation is CDNRDTDTQYF.

Only a few counts were recorded for this clonotype. The chain employs TRBV7-9 and TRBJ2-3; 9 bases fit TRBD1. Unmatched junction bases numbered 9, after V lost 5 bases and J lost 3 bases. Per germline, CDR1 SEHNR and CDR2 FQNEAQ (reference sequence). The CDR3 runs to 16 residues. The CDR3 nucleotides are TGTGCCAGCAGCCCACTGACAGGGGGTAGAACAGATACGCAGTATTTT. It yields the protein CASSPLTGGRTDTQYF.

This clonotype was counted ten times or more. The chain is built from TRBV6-1 and TRBJ2-7, with D perhaps matching TRBD1 or TRBD2 (6 bases each). The V gene's germline CDR1 is MNHNS and CDR2 SASEGT. Trimming left V 5 bases short and J 4 bases short, with 18 bases between. The CDR3 is 15 amino acids. Here the CDR3 DNA reads TGTGCCAGCAGTAAGGGGGACTTAGGCACTTACGAGCAGTACTTC. Translation: CASSKGDLGTYEQYF.

Comment on this clonotype: A read error may produce the germline difference seen at one junction end. V is TRBV4-1 and J is TRBJ2-1; no definite D call. Germline CDR1 is MGHRA and CDR2 is YSYEKL. The CDR3 is made up of 13 amino acids. Written as DNA, the CDR3 is TGCGCCAGCAACCAAGTCGCGAATGTGGAGCAGTTCTTC. Translation: CASNQVANVEQFF.

On this clonotype itself: The junction departs from the called germline gene at one end, perhaps through a read error. The genes are TRBV5-1 and TRBJ2-7; TRBD1 aligns across 11 bases. The V gene's germline CDR1 is SGHRS and CDR2 YFSETQ. The CDR3 consists of 16 residues. The CDR3 reads CTSSLTGQGASYEQYF. The CDR3 region has the DNA TGCACCAGCAGCTTGACTGGACAGGGGGCTTCCTACGAGCAGTACTTC. Full variable domain (rest looked up from reference TRBV5-1 and TRBJ2-7): KAGVTQTPRYLIKTRGQQVTLSCSPISGHRSVSWYQQTPGQGLQFLFEYFSETQRNKGNFPGRFSGRQFSNSRSEMNVSTLELGDSALYLCTSSLTGQGASYEQYFGPGTRLTVT.

V usage is TRBV13 and J usage is TRBJ2-7; D is ambiguous. Germline V gives CDR1 PRHDT, CDR2 FYEKMQ (reference sequence). The V gene lost 0 bases and the J gene lost 0 bases, with 6 bases spanning the gap. The CDR3 has 14 residues. The CDR3 is CASSLGLGSYEQYF. The CDR3 DNA follows: TGTGCCAGCAGCTTAGGTTTAGGCTCCTACGAGCAGTACTTC.

This clonotype occurred a few times. The V gene is TRBV9, the J gene TRBJ2-6; D is ambiguous. V dropped 4 bases and J dropped 0 bases, with 8 bases sitting between them. Germline lookup yields CDR1 SGDLS and CDR2 YYNGEE. This CDR3 is 15 amino acids long. CDR3 bases: TGTGCCAGCAGCATTAGCCCCTCTGGGGCCAACGTCCTGACTTTC. Translating gives CASSISPSGANVLTF.

Of note for this clonotype: One junction end disagrees with the germline gene, perhaps due to a read error. The chain uses TRBV12-5 and TRBJ2-5; D is perhaps TRBD1 or TRBD2 (6 bases each). Germline V lookup: CDR1 LGHNT, CDR2 FRNRAP. This CDR3 is built from 15 residues. CDR3 bases: TGTGGTAGTGATACCTCGGACAGCCCGGGGGAGACTCAGTACTTC. It codes for CGSDTSDSPGETQYF.

This clonotype was seen many times. The rearrangement links TRBV6-6 to TRBJ2-4; TRBD1 matches 8 bases. The CDR3 totals 13 residues. V lost 7 bases to trimming and J lost 8 bases; unmatched junction nucleotides: 7. CDR1 and CDR2 from the germline V gene are MNHNY and SVGAGI (reference sequence). CDR3 protein: CASTPTGEYIQYF. Here the CDR3 DNA reads TGTGCCAGCACCCCGACAGGGGAATACATTCAGTACTTC.

Regarding this clonotype: A read error may explain this, as a much larger clone is one base away. The genes are TRBV12-3 or TRBV12-4 and TRBJ2-4; 8 positions agree with TRBD2. After removal of 4 bases from V and 1 base from J, the junction contained 3 bases not matched to a gene. This CDR3 has 15 residues. DNA of the CDR3: TGTGCCAGCAGTTCGGGGGGGACGGCCAAAAACATTCAGTACTTC. Encoded protein: CASSSGGTAKNIQYF.

This clonotype was detected many times. This chain connects TRBV10-2 to TRBJ2-5, with D possibly TRBD2 on 6 matching bases. The CDR3 sequence is 14 residues long. V was trimmed by 6 bases and J by 3 bases, leaving 14 bases between them. The germline gives CDR1 WSHSY, CDR2 SAAADI. The DNA for the CDR3 is TGCGCCAGCAGCTACCGGGGGTCGGAAGAGACCCAGTACTTC. As protein: CASSYRGSEETQYF.